This T cell receptor (beta chain) originates from a study of siplizumab effects on memory and regulatory T cells. Regarding the study as a whole: Unstimulated naive T cells seemed to show more diversity than memory cells did, and they also seemed to be among the major contributors to the alloresponse. Left unconfirmed was the suppressive function of proliferating Tregs from siplizumab cultures.

Only one count was recorded for this clone. Its antigen is as yet unknown. This CDR3 contains 18 residues. Germline V CDR1 and CDR2: SGHAT, FQNNGV. V lost 0 bases to trimming and J lost 5 bases; unmatched junction nucleotides: 13. The protocol was immunoSEQ multiplex PCR, while the TCRdb copy is restricted to in-frame clones and leaves out a portion. The repertoire holds tens of thousands of clones, with roughly 87% as singletons. This TCR derives from a human donor in good health. This chain joins TRBV11-2 and TRBJ2-7; 10 bases fit TRBD2. The source material was naive CD8+ T cells sorted from blood. CDR3 coding DNA: TGTGCCAGCAGCTTAGATAATGCGGCGCTAGCGGGAGTCCACGAGCAGTACTTC. Translated: CASSLDNAALAGVHEQYF.